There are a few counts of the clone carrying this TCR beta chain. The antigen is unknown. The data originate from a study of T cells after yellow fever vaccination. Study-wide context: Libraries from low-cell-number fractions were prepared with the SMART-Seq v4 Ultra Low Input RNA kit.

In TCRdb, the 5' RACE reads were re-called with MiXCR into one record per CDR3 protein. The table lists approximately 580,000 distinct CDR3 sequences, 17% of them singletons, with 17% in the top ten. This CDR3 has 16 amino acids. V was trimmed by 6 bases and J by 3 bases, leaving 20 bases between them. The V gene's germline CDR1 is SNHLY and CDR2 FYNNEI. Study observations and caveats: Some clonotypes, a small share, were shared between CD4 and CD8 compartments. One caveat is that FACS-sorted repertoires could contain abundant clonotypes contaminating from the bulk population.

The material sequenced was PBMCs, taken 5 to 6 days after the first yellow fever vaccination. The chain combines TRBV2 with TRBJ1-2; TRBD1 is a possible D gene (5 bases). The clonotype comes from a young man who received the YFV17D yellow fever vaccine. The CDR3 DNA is TGTGCCAGCAGGGACTTCCGGGGGGTTATCGACTATGGCTACACCTTC. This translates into CASRDFRGVIDYGYTF. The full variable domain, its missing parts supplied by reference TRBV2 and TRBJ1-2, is EPEVTQTPSHQVTQMGQEVILRCVPISNHLYFYWYRQILGQKVEFLVSFYNNEISEKSEIFDDQFSVERPDGSNFTLKIRSTKLEDSAMYFCASRDFRGVIDYGYTFGSGTRLTVV.